This T cell receptor beta chain emerged from a study of blood T cell repertoires in COVID-19. Study-level information: Donors in the United States, Italy and Spain gave samples during acute or convalescent COVID-19.

In the original analysis: Reference gene primers were amplified, and this amplification served to estimate nucleated cell counts. The table came from immunoSEQ multiplex PCR; TCRdb's copy has only in-frame clones and leaves some out. The DNA gave D and trimming, while V, J and clone size come from that table. Among some 200,000 clones listed, 85% to 90% were seen once. Sequenced sample: peripheral blood. The sequence derives from a man in his forties or fifties with acute or convalescent COVID-19.

CDR3 loop: CASSGQVGYEQYF. In DNA, the CDR3 is TGCGCCAGCAGCGGACAGGTGGGCTACGAGCAGTACTTC. This chain uses TRBV5-1 with TRBJ2-7; 7 bases agree with TRBD1. V was pared by 4 bases and J by 3 bases, with 4 bases of the junction left unmatched. Germline V gene lookup returns CDR1 SGHRS and CDR2 YFSETQ. The CDR3 is 13 residues long.